This TCR beta chain comes out of a study of OX40 agonist ivuxolimab in advanced cancers. Describing the broader study: Ivuxolimab was a fully human IgG2 agonistic monoclonal antibody targeting the costimulatory receptor OX40 (CD134). Patients were allowed to have had prior anti-PD-1, anti-PD-L1 or anti-CTLA-4 therapy, and 40% to 45% of the dose-escalation patients had been treated with checkpoint inhibitors. Partial responses occurred in three dose-escalation patients: two with cutaneous melanoma and one with hepatocellular carcinoma. Of the 50 to 55 dose-escalation patients, hepatocellular carcinoma was present in 19, melanoma in approximately 15, renal cell carcinoma in 9 and head and neck cancer in 9. Intravenous ivuxolimab was administered to patients every 2 weeks at six dose levels: 0.01, 0.1, 0.3, 1.5, 3 and 10 mg/kg. The purpose of peripheral TCRbeta sequencing was to test whether ivuxolimab changed TCR sequence diversity and led to clonal T-cell expansion. The paper covers the monotherapy dose-escalation part of the phase I ivuxolimab trial, which included N ≈ 50 patients. In the dose-escalation cohort, 82.7% of patients were male, and the mean age was around 60 years, with a range of about 23 to 85. Broader findings and caveats from the paper: The antigen specificity of the peripheral T cells that underwent clonal expansion was not determined. At doses of 0.1 to 3.0 mg/kg, clonal expansion of both CD4+ and CD8+ T cells in blood was seen between baseline and week 6. After ivuxolimab, expanded clones were on average more numerous among CD8+ T cells than among CD4+ T cells. Partial responders in the 0.1-3.0 mg/kg groups had among the lowest normalized peripheral clonal expansion, especially among CD8+ T cells. Low levels of normalized T-cell clonal expansion were also seen in some patients who did not respond.

The trial excluded patients who had a history of autoimmune disease or were on systemic immunosuppression. Peripheral blood for TCR sequencing was collected from all dose cohorts at baseline, on cycle 4 day 1, and on cycle 7 day 1. The samples were taken from a phase I, first-in-human, multicenter, open-label dose-escalation trial of ivuxolimab. Adults with locally advanced or metastatic melanoma, renal cell, hepatocellular, or head and neck squamous cell carcinoma were enrolled in the trial. CD4+ and CD8+ T cells were sorted separately from peripheral blood before TCR sequencing. Genomic DNA was extracted from sorted cells for sequencing of the TCRbeta CDR3 region. The immunoSEQ Assay was used for sequencing of TCRbeta CDR3 regions. Not all clones reach the TCRdb copy of this immuneACCESS table, which keeps in-frame sequences only. Checked studies attribute under half of the gap to unresolved V genes and leave the rest unexplained. For this sample there are roughly 92,000 clones; around 90% appear just once. The top ten clones comprise roughly 1.4% of the sample.

This clone was counted between two and nine times. It has no known antigen specificity. No quality values exist for individual bases; no much larger clone is one base distant. From cysteine to phenylalanine, the CDR3 is 12 amino acids long. Just the 36-base CDR3 DNA is kept, in frame starting at base 1. Germline trimming amounts to 7 bases on V and 10 bases on J, with 7 as the count of junction bases outside the gene matches. In the germline V gene, CDR1 corresponds to MNHNS and CDR2 to SASEGT. Sequenced here: CD4+ or CD8+ T cells sorted from blood, sampled in a trial of the OX40 agonist ivuxolimab. The chain was built from TRBV6-1 and TRBJ2-1; 7 bases in the junction line up with TRBD1. The sequence came from an adult with an advanced solid tumor such as melanoma, head and neck, liver or kidney cancer. The DNA reads TGTGCCAGCACGTACGACAGGGCCGAGCAGTTCTTC. Its product reads: CASTYDRAEQFF.